This TCR beta chain was recorded in a study of post-analysis software for immune sequencing data. Germline CDR1 is LGHNA and CDR2 is YSLEER. The trim removed 6 bases at V and 9 bases at J, leaving 12 bases unmatched. The CDR3 loop spans 15 amino acids. Incorporated into the TCR beta cDNA libraries were unique molecular identifiers, which served to reduce PCR and sequencing biases. TCRdb re-called the PCR reads through MiXCR, storing one row per CDR3 protein. The sample yields roughly 800,000 distinct CDR3 sequences, 25% to 30% seen once. A word on this clonotype: Its antigen is unidentified.

Study-wide results and caveats: Controls had lower frequencies than patients of five or six TRBV segments, which included TRBV5-6, TRBV5-1 and TRBV20-1.

Sequencing used blood. The V call is TRBV4-3, the J call TRBJ2-1; 9 positions match TRBD2. This receptor was identified in a girl aged 10 to 17 with multiple sclerosis. The CDR3 region is CASSPGVAGDSEQFF. CDR3 nucleotides: TGCGCCAGCAGTCCCGGGGTAGCGGGAGACAGTGAGCAGTTCTTC.